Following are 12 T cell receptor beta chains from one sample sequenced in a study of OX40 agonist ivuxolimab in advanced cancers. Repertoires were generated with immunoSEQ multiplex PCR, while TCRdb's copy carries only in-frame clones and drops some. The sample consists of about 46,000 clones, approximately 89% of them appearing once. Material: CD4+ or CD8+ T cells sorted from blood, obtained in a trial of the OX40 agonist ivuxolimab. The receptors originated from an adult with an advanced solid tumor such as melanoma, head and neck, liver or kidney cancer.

CDR3 sequence reads: CASSLEREPDTQYF. DNA of the CDR3: TGCGCCAGCAGCTTGGAGCGGGAGCCAGATACGCAGTATTTT. The V and J genes are TRBV5-1 and TRBJ2-3; 8 bases are shared with TRBD2. V lost 0 bases and J lost 4; bases outside the gene matches: 1. CDR1 SGHRS and CDR2 YFSETQ come from the germline V gene. This CDR3 region has 14 residues.

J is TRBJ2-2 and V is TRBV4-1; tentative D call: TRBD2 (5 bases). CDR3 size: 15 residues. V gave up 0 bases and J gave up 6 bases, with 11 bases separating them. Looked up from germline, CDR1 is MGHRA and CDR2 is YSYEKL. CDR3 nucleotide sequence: TGCGCCAGCAGCCAAGATTCGAGGGTACCCGGGGAGCTGTTTTTT. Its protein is CASSQDSRVPGELFF.

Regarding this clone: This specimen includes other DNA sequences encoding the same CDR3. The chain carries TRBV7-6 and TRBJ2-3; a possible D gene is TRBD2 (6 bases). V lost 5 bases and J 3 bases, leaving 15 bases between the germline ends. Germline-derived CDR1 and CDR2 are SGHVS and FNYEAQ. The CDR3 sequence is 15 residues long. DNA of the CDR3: TGTGCCAGCAGCCCGGGACTTAGAGGTACAGATACGCAGTATTTT. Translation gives CASSPGLRGTDTQYF.

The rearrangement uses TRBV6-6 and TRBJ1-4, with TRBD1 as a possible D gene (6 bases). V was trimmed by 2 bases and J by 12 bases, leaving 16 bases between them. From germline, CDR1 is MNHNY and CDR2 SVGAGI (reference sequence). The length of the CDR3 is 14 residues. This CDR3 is CASSYVQGGMQLFF. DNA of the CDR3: TGTGCCAGCAGTTACGTACAGGGAGGTATGCAACTGTTTTTT.

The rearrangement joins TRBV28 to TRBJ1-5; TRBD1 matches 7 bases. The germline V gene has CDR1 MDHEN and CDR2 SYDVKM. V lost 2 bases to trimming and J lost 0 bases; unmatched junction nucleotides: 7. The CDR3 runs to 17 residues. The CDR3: CASSLLGQAYSNQPQHF. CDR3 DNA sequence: TGTGCCAGCAGTTTACTCGGACAGGCCTATAGCAATCAGCCCCAGCATTTT.

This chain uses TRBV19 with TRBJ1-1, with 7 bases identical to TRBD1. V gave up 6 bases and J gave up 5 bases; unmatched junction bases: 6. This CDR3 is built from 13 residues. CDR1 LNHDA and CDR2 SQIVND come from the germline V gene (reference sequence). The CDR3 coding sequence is TGTGCCAGTAGAACAGGGGCTAGAACTGAAGCTTTCTTT. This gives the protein CASRTGARTEAFF.

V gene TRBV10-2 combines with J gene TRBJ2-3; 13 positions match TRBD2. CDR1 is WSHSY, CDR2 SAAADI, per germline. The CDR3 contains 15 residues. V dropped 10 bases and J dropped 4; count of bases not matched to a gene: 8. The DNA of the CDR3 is TGCGCCATTGGGACTAGCGGGACTCTAGCAGATACGCAGTATTTT. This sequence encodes CAIGTSGTLADTQYF.

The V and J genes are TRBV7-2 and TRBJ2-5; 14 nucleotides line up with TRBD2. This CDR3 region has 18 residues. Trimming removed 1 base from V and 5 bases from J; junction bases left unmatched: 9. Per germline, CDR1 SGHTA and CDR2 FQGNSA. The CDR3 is CASSLGGLAGVSGETQYF. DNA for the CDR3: TGTGCCAGCAGCTTAGGGGGACTAGCGGGAGTGTCGGGCGAGACCCAGTACTTC.

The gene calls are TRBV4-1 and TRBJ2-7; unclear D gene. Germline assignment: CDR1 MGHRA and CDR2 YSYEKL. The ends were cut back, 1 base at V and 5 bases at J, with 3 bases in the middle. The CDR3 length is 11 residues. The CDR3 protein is CASSQGNEQYF. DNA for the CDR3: TGCGCCAGCAGCCAAGGGAACGAGCAGTACTTC.

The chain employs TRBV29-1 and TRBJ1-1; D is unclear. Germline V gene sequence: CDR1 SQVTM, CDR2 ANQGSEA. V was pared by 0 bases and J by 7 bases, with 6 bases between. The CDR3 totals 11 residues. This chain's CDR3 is CSVEEYGEAFF. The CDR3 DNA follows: TGCAGCGTTGAAGAGTACGGTGAAGCTTTCTTT.

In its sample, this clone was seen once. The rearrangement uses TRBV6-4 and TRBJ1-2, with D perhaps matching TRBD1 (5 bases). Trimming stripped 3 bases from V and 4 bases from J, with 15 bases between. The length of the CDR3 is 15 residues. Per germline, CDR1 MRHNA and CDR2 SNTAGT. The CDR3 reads CASSEFAGSGYGYTF. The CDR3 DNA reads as TGTGCCAGCAGTGAATTTGCAGGGAGTGGCTATGGCTACACCTTC.

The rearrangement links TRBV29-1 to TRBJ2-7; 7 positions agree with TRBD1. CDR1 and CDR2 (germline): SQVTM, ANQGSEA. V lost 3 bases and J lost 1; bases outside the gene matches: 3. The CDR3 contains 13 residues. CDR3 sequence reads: CSVDGDSSYEQYF. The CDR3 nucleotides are TGCAGCGTTGATGGGGACAGTTCCTACGAGCAGTACTTC.